A single sample gave rise to the 22 T cell receptor beta chains below, sequenced in a study of radiation and T cells in renal cell carcinoma. The time point here: blood 2 weeks post-SBRT. Treatment given: 15 Gy SBRT to primary tumor, nephrectomy 4 weeks later. Repertoires were generated with immunoSEQ multiplex PCR, while TCRdb's copy carries only in-frame clones and drops some. The table records about 150,000 clones, roughly 90% of them present only once. Sample: blood, taken from a patient whose treatment included radiotherapy and nephrectomy. Receptors were obtained from a woman aged 45-65 years with renal cell carcinoma.

This rearrangement joins TRBV7-2 to TRBJ2-7; 9 bases are shared with TRBD2. Trimming at V came to 1 base and at J to 6 bases, leaving 10 bases not matched to a gene. CDR1 SGHTA and CDR2 FQGNSA come from the germline V gene. The CDR3 has 16 amino acids. CDR3 sequence (DNA): TGTGCCAGCAGCTTAGAAGGCGGGGGGGCAGTTTCCGAGCAGTACTTC. Translation gives CASSLEGGGAVSEQYF.

This chain links TRBV14 with TRBJ1-1, with unresolved D. The germline gives CDR1 SGHDN, CDR2 FVKESK. Trimming took off 1 base at V and 1 base at J, with 10 bases between the two ends. The CDR3 spans 15 residues. Here the CDR3 reads CASSQVLRRNTEAFF. The CDR3 DNA reads TGTGCCAGCAGCCAAGTGTTAAGGAGGAACACTGAAGCTTTCTTT.

The chain employs TRBV2 and TRBJ2-2, with 10 bases fitting TRBD2. Trimming at V came to 4 bases and at J to 7 bases, leaving 6 bases not matched to a gene. The CDR3 is 15 amino acids. Germline V lookup: CDR1 SNHLY, CDR2 FYNNEI. The CDR3 nucleotides are TGTGCCAGCAGTGCGAGCGGGGGGGCTGGCGGGGAGCTGTTTTTT. Protein sequence: CASSASGGAGGELFF.

This clone has only one observation. The V call is TRBV19, the J call TRBJ1-2; TRBD1 matches at 10 bases. The CDR3 totals 14 residues. From germline, CDR1 is LNHDA and CDR2 SQIVND (reference sequence). V lost 2 bases, J lost 8 bases, and 5 bases stayed unmatched. The CDR3, as DNA: TGTGCCAGTAGTATACCGGGGACAGGGGTCGGCTACACCTTC. Amino acid sequence: CASSIPGTGVGYTF.

The chain employs TRBV19 and TRBJ2-2; D ambiguous. V lost 5 bases, J lost 3 bases, and 22 bases lay in between. The CDR3 runs to 18 residues. Germline values: CDR1 LNHDA, CDR2 SQIVND (reference sequence). The CDR3 is CASSPHSRAARDTGELFF. In nucleotides, the CDR3 is TGTGCCAGTAGTCCACATTCCCGGGCCGCACGGGACACCGGGGAGCTGTTTTTT.

V usage is TRBV6-5 and J usage is TRBJ2-7, with D perhaps given as TRBD1 or TRBD2 (6 bases each). Germline V lookup: CDR1 MNHEY, CDR2 SVGAGI. V was shortened by 2 bases and J by 3 bases, with 14 bases between the two germline ends. The CDR3 runs 15 residues. The CDR3 sequence: CASSYRVGGVYEQYF. As DNA, the CDR3 is TGTGCCAGCAGTTACAGGGTGGGGGGCGTCTACGAGCAGTACTTC.

This clone was found a few times. V and J are TRBV4-1 and TRBJ1-1; the match to TRBD1 covers 7 bases. The V and J ends lost 4 bases and 6 bases, in that order; junction bases with no gene match: 11. The germline gives CDR1 MGHRA, CDR2 YSYEKL. CDR3 length equals 15 residues. This CDR3 reads CASSLEVTGLPEAFF. The CDR3 nucleotides are TGCGCCAGCAGCCTGGAAGTGACAGGGTTGCCTGAAGCTTTCTTT.

This chain joins TRBV10-3 and TRBJ1-4; D possibly corresponds to TRBD1 (5 bases). V gave up 2 bases and J gave up 0 bases, with 10 bases separating them. Germline assignment: CDR1 ENHRY and CDR2 SYGVKD. This CDR3 contains 16 residues. DNA for the CDR3: TGTGCCATCAGTGAGGCACGGGGGGCAACTAATGAAAAACTGTTTTTT. This gives the protein CAISEARGATNEKLFF.

The gene calls are TRBV6-6 and TRBJ2-1; D remains unclear. The germline V gene encodes CDR1 MNHNY and CDR2 SVGAGI (reference sequence). This CDR3 region has 15 residues. The germline V and J ends were trimmed by 0 bases and 2 bases, with 8 bases remaining between them. CDR3 in amino acids: CASSYSRNTYNEQFF. The DNA for the CDR3 is TGTGCCAGCAGTTACTCTAGAAACACCTACAATGAGCAGTTCTTC.

The chain carries TRBV4-1 and TRBJ2-1; no firm D call. The germline gives CDR1 MGHRA, CDR2 YSYEKL. The CDR3 consists of 16 residues. Deletions cut 8 bases from V and 0 bases from J, with 17 bases between. The CDR3 reads CASDWMAVSSYNEQFF. The CDR3 coding sequence is TGCGCCAGCGATTGGATGGCGGTGAGCTCCTACAATGAGCAGTTCTTC.

CDR3 nucleotides: TGCGCCAGCAGCTTACGGGACAGAGAAGCTTTCTTT. Amino acids: CASSLRDREAFF. The rearrangement links TRBV5-1 to TRBJ1-1, with 7 bases fitting TRBD1. This CDR3 region has 12 residues. V lost 2 bases and J lost 8; bases outside the gene matches: 3. CDR1 is SGHRS, CDR2 YFSETQ, per germline.

The V gene is TRBV18, the J gene TRBJ1-5; D call uncertain. The CDR3 sequence is 14 residues long. From germline, CDR1 is KGHSH and CDR2 LQKENI. With 4 bases removed from V and 2 bases from J, the gap between germline ends came to 9 bases. The CDR3 coding sequence is TGTGCCAGCTCACGCGGGATGGGCAATCAGCCCCAGCATTTT. This sequence encodes CASSRGMGNQPQHF. The full variable domain, completed using reference TRBV18 and TRBJ1-5, is NAGVMQNPRHLVRRRGQEARLRCSPMKGHSHVYWYRQLPEEGLKFMVYLQKENIIDESGMPKERFSAEFPKEGPSILRIQQVVRGDSAAYFCASSRGMGNQPQHFGDGTRLSIL.

The chain employs TRBV18 and TRBJ1-2; D possibly corresponds to TRBD1 (5 bases). The germline CDR1 and CDR2 sequences are KGHSH and LQKENI. The CDR3 extends over 13 amino acids. Trimming cost V 3 bases and J 3 bases, with 8 bases left between them. In DNA form, the CDR3 reads TGTGCCAGCTCACCCAGGGAAGACTATGGCTACACCTTC. The encoded protein is CASSPREDYGYTF.

A word on this clone: An end of the junction does not agree with germline; a read error may underlie this. This sequence joins TRBV7-9 and TRBJ1-4; maybe TRBD1 (5 bases). Germline V gene lookup returns CDR1 SEHNR and CDR2 FQNEAQ (reference sequence). The CDR3 is 16 residues long. CDR3 bases: TGTGCCAGCAGCCGGGGGATGACAGATAGATATGAAACACTGTTTTTT. Translating gives CASSRGMTDRYETLFF.

The genes are TRBV7-8 and TRBJ2-7; D is unresolved. V was cut by 2 bases and J by 5 bases, with 16 bases left in between. CDR1 and CDR2 from the germline V gene are SGHVS and FQNEAQ. The CDR3 contains 15 residues. CDR3 coding DNA: TGTGCCAGCAGCTTAAGTGAGACACCAGGCCACGAGCAGTACTTC. It is translated as CASSLSETPGHEQYF.

This chain joins TRBV4-1 and TRBJ2-3; D might be TRBD2 (7 bases). The CDR3 loop spans 16 amino acids. Germline CDR1 MGHRA, CDR2 YSYEKL. The V and J ends lost 2 bases and 1 base respectively, with 13 bases between them. CDR3 protein: CASSQLGGQGTDTQYF. Here the CDR3 DNA reads TGCGCCAGCAGCCAACTGGGGGGGCAAGGCACAGATACGCAGTATTTT.

In the case of this clone: Additional DNA sequences in this sample encode the identical CDR3. This sequence joins TRBV6-5 and TRBJ1-3, with D tentatively TRBD1 (6 bases). CDR1 and CDR2 from the germline V gene are MNHEY and SVGAGI. Trimming cost V 6 bases and J 0 bases, with 12 bases left between them. This CDR3 is 15 amino acids long. The CDR3 region has the DNA TGTGCCAGCAGCCCCGGACAGTCCTCTGGAAACACCATATATTTT. Translated: CASSPGQSSGNTIYF.

V usage is TRBV30 and J usage is TRBJ2-2, with D hard to call. The CDR3 spans 13 residues. V lost 2 bases and J 1 base, leaving 5 bases between the germline ends. Germline CDR1 reads GTSNPN; CDR2 reads SVGIG (reference sequence). The CDR3 region is CAWSPGNTGELFF. The CDR3, as DNA: TGTGCCTGGAGTCCAGGGAACACCGGGGAGCTGTTTTTT.

The rearrangement joins TRBV19 to TRBJ2-5, with 8 bases lining up with TRBD1. Unmatched junction bases numbered 10, after V lost 9 bases and J lost 4 bases. The CDR3 consists of 14 residues. Germline assignment: CDR1 LNHDA and CDR2 SQIVND (reference sequence). DNA for the CDR3: TGTGCCAGCCTCGGGGGACAGGATATAGAGACCCAGTACTTC. Translation gives CASLGGQDIETQYF.

The rearrangement uses TRBV5-5 and TRBJ2-3; the D call may be TRBD1 or TRBD2 (5 bases each). Germline CDR1 and CDR2: SGHKS and YYEKEE (reference sequence). This CDR3 comprises 14 residues. The V gene lost 3 bases and the J gene lost 4 bases, with 12 bases spanning the gap. CDR3 DNA sequence: TGTGCCAGCAGCTCTGGTGGGGGACCAGATACGCAGTATTTT. Protein sequence: CASSSGGGPDTQYF. Based on the CDR3 plus reference TRBV5-5 and TRBJ2-3, the full variable domain is DAGVTQSPTHLIKTRGQQVTLRCSPISGHKSVSWYQQVLGQGPQFIFQYYEKEERGRGNFPDRFSARQFPNYSSELNVNALLLGDSALYLCASSSGGGPDTQYFGPGTRLTVL.

Of note for this clone: The identical CDR3 is also encoded by other nucleotide sequences in the sample. The V gene is TRBV18, the J gene TRBJ1-1, with TRBD1 matching 8 bases. This CDR3 has 14 residues. V lost 2 bases, J lost 1 base, and 0 bases stayed unmatched. The germline gives CDR1 KGHSH, CDR2 LQKENI. The CDR3 region has the DNA TGTGCCAGCTCACCAGGGACAGGGAACACTGAAGCTTTCTTT. Its translation is CASSPGTGNTEAFF.

The chain is built from TRBV19 and TRBJ2-4, with D hard to call. Trimming took 0 bases from V and 6 from J, leaving 9 bases between them. CDR3 length: 14 amino acids. Germline V gene sequence: CDR1 LNHDA, CDR2 SQIVND (reference sequence). CDR3 DNA sequence: TGTGCCAGTAGTATAGACAGTCCGTCAAACATTCAGTACTTC. Translating it yields CASSIDSPSNIQYF.